The sequence of this T cell receptor beta chain was determined in a study of T cell responses to AZD1222 COVID-19 vaccine. V lost 0 bases to trimming and J lost 4 bases, with 15 bases between them. This CDR3 is 16 amino acids long. Germline values: CDR1 MGHDK, CDR2 SYGVNS. Clones were read by immunoSEQ multiplex PCR, and TCRdb kept only the in-frame ones, dropping some. The sample yields roughly 200,000 clones, about 89% seen once. Findings of the study overall: The study found Spike-specific TCR breadth and depth rose after two AZD1222 doses. The donor cohort was predominantly white British with a female majority, and clonal diversity may have been underestimated.

Analysis merged second doses at about 4 or about 12 weeks. On this clone: Its antigen is not identified.

J is TRBJ1-1 and V is TRBV25-1, with unresolved D. The sample consisted of peripheral blood, taken 28 days after the second AZD1222 dose. The clonotype comes from an adult who received the AZD1222 COVID-19 vaccine. CDR3 in amino acids: CASSEYTPGRATEAFF. Here the CDR3 DNA reads TGTGCCAGCAGTGAATATACCCCGGGGAGGGCCACTGAAGCTTTCTTT. Complete variable domain (other parts from reference TRBV25-1 and TRBJ1-1): EADIYQTPRYLVIGTGKKITLECSQTMGHDKMYWYQQDPGMELHLIHYSYGVNSTEKGDLSSESTVSRIRTEHFPLTLESARPSHTSQYLCASSEYTPGRATEAFFGQGTRLTVV.